The sample holds many counts of the clone carrying this T cell receptor beta chain. Its matching antigen is unknown. Constant-segment primers were used for 5'RACE, and the resulting TCR alpha and TCR beta cDNA libraries carried sample barcodes and UMIs. TCRdb re-derived calls from the 5' RACE reads in MiXCR, one entry per CDR3 protein. The sample has 95,000 to 110,000 distinct CDR3 sequences, 13% to 15% seen once. The data were obtained in a study of T-cell memory formation after mild COVID-19. Study observations and caveats: Second-wave clones that peaked on day 37 lacked confirmed SARS-CoV-2 specificity.

Germline V gene lookup returns CDR1 LGHNA and CDR2 YNFKEQ. The CDR3 sequence is 14 residues long. V was clipped by 3 bases and J by 2 bases, with 11 bases between them. The gene calls are TRBV4-2 and TRBJ2-7, with a tentative D call TRBD1 (6 bases). The TCR comes from a man aged 18-30 years who had mild COVID-19 (a few samples of this study predate the infection). Cell type and time point are not known. Specimen: PBMCs or a T cell subset sorted from them (not recorded which). Here the CDR3 reads CASSQGDTTYEQYF. The CDR3, as DNA: TGTGCCAGCAGCCAGGGGGACACCACCTACGAGCAGTACTTC.